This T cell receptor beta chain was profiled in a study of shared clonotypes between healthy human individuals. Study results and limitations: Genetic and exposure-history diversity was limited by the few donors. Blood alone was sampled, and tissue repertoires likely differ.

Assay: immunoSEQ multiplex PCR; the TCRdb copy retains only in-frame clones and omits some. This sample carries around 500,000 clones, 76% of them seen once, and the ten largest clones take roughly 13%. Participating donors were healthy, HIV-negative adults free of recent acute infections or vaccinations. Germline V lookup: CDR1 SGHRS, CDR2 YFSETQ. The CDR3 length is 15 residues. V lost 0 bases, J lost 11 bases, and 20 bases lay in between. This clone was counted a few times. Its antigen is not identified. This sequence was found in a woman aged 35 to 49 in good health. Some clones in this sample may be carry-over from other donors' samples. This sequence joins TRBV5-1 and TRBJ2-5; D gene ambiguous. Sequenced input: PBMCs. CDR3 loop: CASSLEETRFREQYF. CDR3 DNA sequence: TGCGCCAGCAGCTTGGAGGAGACCCGGTTTAGAGAGCAGTACTTC.